This TCR beta chain was documented in a study of T cell responses to AZD1222 COVID-19 vaccine. The study's findings and limits: It should be noted that donors were predominantly white British and more often female, and clonal diversity was possibly underestimated. Spike-specific TCR breadth rose after two AZD1222 doses, and depth rose as well. Repertoire sampling happened only post peak T cell response.

With respect to this clone: Antigen specificity is unknown.

Profiling relied on immunoSEQ multiplex PCR, and the TCRdb table lists in-frame clones only, not all of them. The sample has 95,000 to 110,000 clones, 87% seen once. CDR1 KGHSH and CDR2 LQKENI come from the germline V gene. V lost 6 bases and J 7 bases, leaving 19 bases between the germline ends. The CDR3 extends over 16 amino acids. This chain joins TRBV18 and TRBJ1-6, with a tentative D call TRBD1 (5 bases). This TCR was sampled from an adult who received the AZD1222 COVID-19 vaccine. Sequences were derived from peripheral blood, sampled 28 days after the second AZD1222 dose. CDR3 protein: CASSQFEGHGNSPLHF. In DNA, the CDR3 is TGTGCCAGCTCCCAATTTGAGGGGCACGGAAATTCACCCCTCCACTTT.